This TCR beta chain was identified in a study of OX40 agonist ivuxolimab in advanced cancers. Study observations and caveats: Expanded peripheral T cells had an undetermined antigen specificity.

With regard to this clone: Its target is not known.

Sequencing was performed with immunoSEQ multiplex PCR; in TCRdb, only in-frame clones are kept and a portion is missing. The top ten clones hold over 15% of a sample with tens of thousands of clones, around 89% of them seen once. The CDR3 runs 13 residues. The V gene lost 6 bases and the J gene lost 4 bases, with 12 bases spanning the gap. The V gene's germline CDR1 is LGHNA and CDR2 YNFKEQ. The gene calls are TRBV4-2 and TRBJ2-5; D possibly corresponds to TRBD2 (7 bases). The TCR sequence derives from an adult with an advanced solid tumor such as melanoma, head and neck, liver or kidney cancer. Sequencing was performed on CD4+ or CD8+ T cells sorted from blood, taken in a trial of the OX40 agonist ivuxolimab. CDR3 amino acids: CASSQGGGETQYF. CDR3 coding DNA: TGTGCCAGCAGTCAGGGAGGGGGAGAGACCCAGTACTTC.